This T cell receptor (beta chain) originates from a study of blood T cells in healthy people across ages. Germline V lookup: CDR1 LGHNA, CDR2 YNFKEQ. The V and J ends lost 2 bases and 0 bases, in that order; junction bases with no gene match: 10. The CDR3 runs to 18 residues. The use of a sample-barcoded 5' primer and a J-beta primer mix characterized a second PCR of about 6 to 11 cycles. Each CDR3 protein is one row after TCRdb ran MiXCR on the 5' RACE reads. This sample has around 800,000 distinct CDR3 sequences, with roughly 24% found just once. These data also featured in a second study, about T cells of mothers and their children. That study reports: The people who donated were a few healthy Caucasian mothers and their six children.

This TCR came from a boy aged 5-17 years in good health. The chain combines TRBV4-2 with TRBJ2-1; 7 positions match TRBD2. The sample consisted of blood. The CDR3: CASSQLGEGTYSYNEQFF. The CDR3 DNA follows: TGTGCCAGCAGCCAACTTGGGGAGGGGACCTACTCCTACAATGAGCAGTTCTTC.